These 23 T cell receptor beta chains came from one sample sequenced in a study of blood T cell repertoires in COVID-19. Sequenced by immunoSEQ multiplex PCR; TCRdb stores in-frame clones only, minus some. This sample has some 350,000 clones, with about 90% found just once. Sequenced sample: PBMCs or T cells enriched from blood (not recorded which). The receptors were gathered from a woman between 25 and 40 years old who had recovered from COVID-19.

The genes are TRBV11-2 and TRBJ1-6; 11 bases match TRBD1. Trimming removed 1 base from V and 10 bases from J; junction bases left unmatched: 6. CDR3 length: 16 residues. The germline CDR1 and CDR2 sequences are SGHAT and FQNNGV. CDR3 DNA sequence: TGTGCCAGCAGCTTAGGGGACAGGGGGGTCGGATCACCCCTCCACTTT. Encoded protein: CASSLGDRGVGSPLHF.

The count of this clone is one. The CDR3 region has the DNA TGTGCCAGCAGCCCCGAAGGCGGGGGGACAGATACGCAGTATTTT. Its translation is CASSPEGGGTDTQYF. The genes are TRBV5-4 and TRBJ2-3, with 8 nucleotides matching TRBD2. The germline gives CDR1 SGHNT, CDR2 YYREEE (reference sequence). V gave up 4 bases and J gave up 3 bases; unmatched junction bases: 7. The CDR3 covers 15 residues.

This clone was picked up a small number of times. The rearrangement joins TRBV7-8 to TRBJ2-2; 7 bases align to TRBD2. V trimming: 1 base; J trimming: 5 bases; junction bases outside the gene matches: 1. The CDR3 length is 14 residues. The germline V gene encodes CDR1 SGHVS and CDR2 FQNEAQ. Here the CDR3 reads CASSLGGGTGELFF. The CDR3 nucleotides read TGTGCCAGCAGCTTAGGGGGAGGGACCGGGGAGCTGTTTTTT.

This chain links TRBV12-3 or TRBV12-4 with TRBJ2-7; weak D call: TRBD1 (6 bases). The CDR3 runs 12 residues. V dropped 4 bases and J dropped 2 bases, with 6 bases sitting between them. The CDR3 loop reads CASSYRAYEQYF. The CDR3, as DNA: TGTGCCAGCAGTTACAGGGCCTACGAGCAGTACTTC.

The CDR3 DNA reads TGTGCCAGCAGCGCTCGACAGGGGATCAACGAGCAGTACTTC. Translation gives CASSARQGINEQYF. V is TRBV5-5 and J is TRBJ2-7; 8 bases line up with TRBD1. V was pared by 4 bases and J by 5 bases, with 8 bases of the junction left unmatched. The CDR3 has 14 residues. CDR1 is SGHKS and CDR2 is YYEKEE in the germline V gene (reference sequence).

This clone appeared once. CDR3 protein: CASSTPGTKSYEQYF. CDR3 DNA sequence: TGTGCCAGTAGTACACCCGGGACAAAATCCTACGAGCAGTACTTC. The chain uses TRBV19 and TRBJ2-7; TRBD1 is a possible D gene (6 bases). V lost 4 bases to trimming and J lost 1 base, with 14 bases between them. CDR1 and CDR2 from the germline V gene are LNHDA and SQIVND (reference sequence). This CDR3 is built from 15 residues.

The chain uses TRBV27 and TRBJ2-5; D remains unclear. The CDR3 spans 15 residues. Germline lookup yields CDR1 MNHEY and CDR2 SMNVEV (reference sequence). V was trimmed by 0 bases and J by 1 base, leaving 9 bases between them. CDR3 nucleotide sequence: TGTGCCAGCAGTTTATCCCCTGGCTTCCAAGAGACCCAGTACTTC. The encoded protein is CASSLSPGFQETQYF.

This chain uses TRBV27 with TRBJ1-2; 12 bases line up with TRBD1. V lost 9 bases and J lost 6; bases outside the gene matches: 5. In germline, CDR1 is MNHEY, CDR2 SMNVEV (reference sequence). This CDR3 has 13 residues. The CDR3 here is CASSGQGANGYTF. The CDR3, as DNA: TGTGCCAGTTCGGGACAGGGGGCGAATGGCTACACCTTC.

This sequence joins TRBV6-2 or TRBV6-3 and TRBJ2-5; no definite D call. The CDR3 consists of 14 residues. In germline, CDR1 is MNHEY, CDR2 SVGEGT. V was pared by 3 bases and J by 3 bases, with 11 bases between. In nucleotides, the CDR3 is TGTGCCAGCAGTTATAGTACAGAGAAAGAGACCCAGTACTTC. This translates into CASSYSTEKETQYF.

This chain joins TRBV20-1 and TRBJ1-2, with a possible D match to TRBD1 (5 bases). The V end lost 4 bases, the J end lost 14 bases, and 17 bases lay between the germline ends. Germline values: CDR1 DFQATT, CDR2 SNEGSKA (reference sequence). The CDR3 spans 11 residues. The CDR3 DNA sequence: TGCAGTGCTACGAAGGGTCAGGCAGGGACCTTC. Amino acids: CSATKGQAGTF.

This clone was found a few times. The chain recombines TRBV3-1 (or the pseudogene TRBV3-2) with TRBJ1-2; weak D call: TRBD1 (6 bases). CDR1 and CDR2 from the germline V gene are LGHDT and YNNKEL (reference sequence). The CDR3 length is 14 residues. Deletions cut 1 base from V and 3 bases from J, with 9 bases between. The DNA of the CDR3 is TGTGCCAGCAGCCAAGGACGGACAGACTATGGCTACACCTTC. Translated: CASSQGRTDYGYTF.

Written as DNA, the CDR3 is TGTGCCACCAGCAGAGATCGTGGCGACAGTTCTAAGACCCAGTACTTC. Translation: CATSRDRGDSSKTQYF. The gene calls are TRBV15 and TRBJ2-5; the D gene is possibly TRBD1 (5 bases). CDR3 length equals 16 residues. The germline gives CDR1 LNHNV, CDR2 YYDKDF (reference sequence). Between the trimmed V and J ends, which lost 0 bases and 6 bases, there was a span of 17 bases.

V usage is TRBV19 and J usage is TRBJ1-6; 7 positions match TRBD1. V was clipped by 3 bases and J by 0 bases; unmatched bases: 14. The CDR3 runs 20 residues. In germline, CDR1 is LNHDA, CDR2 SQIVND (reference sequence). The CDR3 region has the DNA TGTGCCAGTAGTATTGTGGTACAGGGGCGTCTTAGCTCCTATAATTCACCCCTCCACTTT. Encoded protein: CASSIVVQGRLSSYNSPLHF.

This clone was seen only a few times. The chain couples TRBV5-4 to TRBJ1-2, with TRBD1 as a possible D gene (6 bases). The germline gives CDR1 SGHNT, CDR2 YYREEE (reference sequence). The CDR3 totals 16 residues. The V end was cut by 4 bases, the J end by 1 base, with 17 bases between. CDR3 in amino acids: CASSPPRGADNYGYTF. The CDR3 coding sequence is TGTGCCAGCAGCCCGCCTCGGGGGGCCGATAACTATGGCTACACCTTC.

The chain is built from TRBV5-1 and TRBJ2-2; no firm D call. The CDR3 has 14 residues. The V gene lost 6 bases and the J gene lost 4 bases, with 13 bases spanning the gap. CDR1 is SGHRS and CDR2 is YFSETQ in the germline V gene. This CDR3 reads CASTESSGTGELFF. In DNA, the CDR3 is TGCGCCAGCACCGAGAGCTCCGGCACCGGGGAGCTGTTTTTT.

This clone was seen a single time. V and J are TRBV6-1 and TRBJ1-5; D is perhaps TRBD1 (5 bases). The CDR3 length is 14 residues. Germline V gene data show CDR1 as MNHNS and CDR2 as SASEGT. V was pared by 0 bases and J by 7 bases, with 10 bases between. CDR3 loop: CASSEAGGRQPQHF. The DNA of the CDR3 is TGTGCCAGCAGTGAAGCGGGGGGGAGACAGCCCCAGCATTTT.

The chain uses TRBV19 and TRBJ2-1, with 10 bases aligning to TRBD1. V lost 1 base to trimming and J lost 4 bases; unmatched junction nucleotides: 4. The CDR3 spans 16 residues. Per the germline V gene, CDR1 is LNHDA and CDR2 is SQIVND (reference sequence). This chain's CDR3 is CASSIAGTGAYNEQFF. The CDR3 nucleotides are TGTGCCAGTAGTATAGCGGGGACAGGGGCGTACAATGAGCAGTTCTTC.

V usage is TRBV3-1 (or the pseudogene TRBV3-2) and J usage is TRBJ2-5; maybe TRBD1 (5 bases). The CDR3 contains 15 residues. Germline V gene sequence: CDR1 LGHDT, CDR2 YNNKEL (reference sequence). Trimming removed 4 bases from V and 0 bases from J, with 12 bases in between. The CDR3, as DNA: TGTGCCAGCAGCCTGGGGCAATATCACCAAGAGACCCAGTACTTC. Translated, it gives CASSLGQYHQETQYF.

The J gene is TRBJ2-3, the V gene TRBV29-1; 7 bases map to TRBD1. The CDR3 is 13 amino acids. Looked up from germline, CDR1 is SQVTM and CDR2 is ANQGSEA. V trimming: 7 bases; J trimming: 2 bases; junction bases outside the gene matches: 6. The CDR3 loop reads CSASGQYTDTQYF. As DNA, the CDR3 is TGCAGCGCCTCGGGACAGTACACAGATACGCAGTATTTT.

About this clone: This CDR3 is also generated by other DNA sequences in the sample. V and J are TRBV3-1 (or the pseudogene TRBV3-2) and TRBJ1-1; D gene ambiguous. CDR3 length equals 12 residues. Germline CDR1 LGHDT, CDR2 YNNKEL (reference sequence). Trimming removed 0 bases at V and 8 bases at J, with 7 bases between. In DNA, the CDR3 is TGTGCCAGCAGCCAAGAGGGCAGGGAAGCTTTCTTT. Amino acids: CASSQEGREAFF.

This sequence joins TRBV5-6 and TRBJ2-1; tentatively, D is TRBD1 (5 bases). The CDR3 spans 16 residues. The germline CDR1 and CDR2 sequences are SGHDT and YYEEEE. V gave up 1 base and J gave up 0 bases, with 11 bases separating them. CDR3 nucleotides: TGTGCCAGCAGCTTGAGACAGACAAGCTCCTACAATGAGCAGTTCTTC. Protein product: CASSLRQTSSYNEQFF.

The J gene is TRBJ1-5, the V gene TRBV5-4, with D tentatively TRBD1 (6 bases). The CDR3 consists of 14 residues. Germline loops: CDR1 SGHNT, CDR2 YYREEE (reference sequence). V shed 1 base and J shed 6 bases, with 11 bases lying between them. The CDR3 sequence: CASSLWGGGQPQHF. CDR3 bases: TGTGCCAGCAGCTTGTGGGGGGGCGGTCAGCCCCAGCATTTT.

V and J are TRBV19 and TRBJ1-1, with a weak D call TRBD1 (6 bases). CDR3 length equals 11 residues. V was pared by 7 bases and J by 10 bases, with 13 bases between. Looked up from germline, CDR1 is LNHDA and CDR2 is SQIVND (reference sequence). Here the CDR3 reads CASIDSRGAFF. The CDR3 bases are TGTGCCAGTATCGATTCCAGGGGAGCTTTCTTT.